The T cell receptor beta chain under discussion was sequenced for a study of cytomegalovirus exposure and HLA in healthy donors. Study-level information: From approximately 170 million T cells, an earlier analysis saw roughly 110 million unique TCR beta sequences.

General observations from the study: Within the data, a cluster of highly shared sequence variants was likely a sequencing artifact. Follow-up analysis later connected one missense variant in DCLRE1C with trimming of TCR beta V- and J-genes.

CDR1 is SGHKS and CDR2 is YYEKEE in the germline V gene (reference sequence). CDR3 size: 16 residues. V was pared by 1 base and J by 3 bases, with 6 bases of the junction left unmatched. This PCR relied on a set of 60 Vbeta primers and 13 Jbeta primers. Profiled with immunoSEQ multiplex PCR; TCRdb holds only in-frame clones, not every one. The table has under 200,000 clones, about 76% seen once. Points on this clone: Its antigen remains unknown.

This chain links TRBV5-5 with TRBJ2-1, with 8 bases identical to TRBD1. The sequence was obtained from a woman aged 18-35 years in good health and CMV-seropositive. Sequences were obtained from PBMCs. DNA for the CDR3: TGTGCCAGCAGCTTGTCCGGGGACAGGAACTACAATGAGCAGTTCTTC. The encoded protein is CASSLSGDRNYNEQFF.